This T cell receptor beta chain was documented in a study of cytomegalovirus exposure and HLA in healthy donors. With regard to this clone: Antigen: not known.

Study-level points and caveats: Further analysis was carried out later, and it showed several of the most significant clusters appearing linked to common viral pathogens. A previous analysis found most TCR beta V segments productive roughly 87% or roughly 30% of the time. Whilst most TCR sequences proved rare, a subset of public TCRs occurred across many donors. Most CMV-associated TCR beta chains appeared HLA-restricted in a later analysis.

This CDR3 is 14 amino acids long. Germline V gene lookup returns CDR1 LNHDA and CDR2 SQIVND (reference sequence). Trimming took 7 bases from V and 1 from J; bases not matched to a gene: 3. PCR involved 60 Vbeta and 13 Jbeta primers. The data were produced by immunoSEQ multiplex PCR, yet TCRdb's version contains in-frame clones alone and is incomplete. This repertoire shows roughly 110,000 clones, around 76% found once; its top ten account for around 12%. The TCR sequence derives from a woman in her thirties or forties in good health and CMV-seropositive. Input material: PBMCs. The gene calls are TRBV19 and TRBJ1-1, with TRBD1 matching 10 bases. The CDR3 bases are TGTGCCAGTACACGACAGGGGGCGAACACTGAAGCTTTCTTT. This encodes CASTRQGANTEAFF.